A selection of T cell receptor beta chains follows, all from one sample in a study of response to subunit inactivated influenza vaccine. TCRdb independently ran MiXCR on the RT-PCR reads; one entry per CDR3 protein. The sample holds fewer than 350,000 distinct CDR3 sequences, 21% seen once. Sequenced here: PBMCs from blood, sampled 21 months after vaccination. These receptors were collected from a man between 50 and 70 years old who received an inactivated influenza vaccine. Both conserved end residues are trimmed from each CDR3. Each record gives: J gene, V gene, clone size, CDR3 protein. Clone size is stated in some rows and not others, as once, few, many or a class when expanded.

TRBJ2-1,TRBV2,few,ASSGSRSIRSSYNEQF
TRBJ1-1,TRBV28,few,ASSSNRRGWNTEAF
TRBJ1-4,TRBV4-1,.,ASSRATIGQGVGEKLF
TRBJ2-2,TRBV5-1,.,ASSTRTGTTGELF
TRBJ1-1,TRBV5-1,.,ASSPGGGRTEAF
TRBJ1-5,TRBV7-2,many,ASSPSSNQPQH
TRBJ1-2,TRBV6-6,.,ASSQDRVGYT
TRBJ2-5,TRBV2,.,ASSVQARGETQY
TRBJ1-2,TRBV20-1,many,SAQTGVGYGYT
TRBJ2-7,TRBV4-2,few,ASSQDIGQGNYEQY
TRBJ2-3,TRBV27,.,ASSWSVLSPGTDADSTDTQY
TRBJ2-7,TRBV7-2,many,ASSLGGQYEQY
TRBJ2-1,TRBV28,.,ASSSEGQADTYNEQF
TRBJ1-2,TRBV14,.,ASSPIKGQGADDGYT
TRBJ1-3,TRBV29-1,.,SVGQGSAGNTIY
TRBJ1-1,TRBV20-1,.,SAPRQGETEAF
TRBJ2-1,TRBV12-3/TRBV12-4,.,ASSLGRERAEQF
TRBJ1-5,TRBV7-9,many,ASSLASQPQH
TRBJ2-1,TRBV5-1,.,ASSASSGTYNEQF
TRBJ2-1,TRBV27,.,ASSLAGEGNEQF
TRBJ1-5,TRBV18,.,ASSPGGRGGQPQH
TRBJ1-1,TRBV10-3,few,AISDKGWRVAEAF